The rows below give T cell receptor beta chains drawn from one sample of a study of blood T cell repertoires in COVID-19. Only in-frame clones appear in the TCRdb table, and some are missing; sequencing was by immunoSEQ multiplex PCR. Of around 70,000 clones in the sample, about four fifths are singletons; the top ten hold roughly 21%. Sequencing was performed on peripheral blood. Source of these receptors: a man aged 65 to 79 with acute or convalescent COVID-19. CDR3s include the opening cysteine and the closing phenylalanine or tryptophan. D genes are given only for firm matches. Not all rows give a size; the values are once, few, many and, for expanded clones, a class.

d_call: -
v_call: TRBV7-2
clone_size: -
j_call: TRBJ1-6
cdr3_length: 15
cdr3_nt: TGTGCCAGCAGCTTAAGAGGGGGAATTGATTCACCCCTCCACTTT
cdr3_aa: CASSLRGGIDSPLHF

d_call: -
v_call: TRBV6-5
clone_size: -
j_call: TRBJ2-5
cdr3_length: 13
cdr3_nt: TGTGCCGCGGCGCGTGGGTACCAAGAGACCCAGTACTTC
cdr3_aa: CAAARGYQETQYF

d_call: TRBD1
v_call: TRBV18
clone_size: -
j_call: TRBJ1-1
cdr3_length: 18
cdr3_nt: TGTGCCAGCTCACCAGAATTCACAGGGGGCATCATGAACACTGAAGCTTTCTTT
cdr3_aa: CASSPEFTGGIMNTEAFF

d_call: -
v_call: TRBV19
clone_size: -
j_call: TRBJ2-7
cdr3_length: 14
cdr3_nt: TGTGCCAGTAGTATCAGGCCCGGGACCTACGAGCAGTACTTC
cdr3_aa: CASSIRPGTYEQYF

d_call: -
v_call: TRBV4-2
clone_size: -
j_call: TRBJ2-2
cdr3_length: 14
cdr3_nt: TGTGCCAGCAGCCAAGCCAGGGCAACCGGGGAGCTGTTTTTT
cdr3_aa: CASSQARATGELFF

d_call: -
v_call: TRBV7-2
clone_size: -
j_call: TRBJ1-2
cdr3_length: 15
cdr3_nt: TGTGCCAGCAGCTTATTGGGGGCAGCTAACTATGGCTACACCTTC
cdr3_aa: CASSLLGAANYGYTF

d_call: TRBD1
v_call: TRBV5-6
clone_size: -
j_call: TRBJ2-3
cdr3_length: 14
cdr3_nt: TGTGCCAGCAGCTTGACCAGGGGGCGAGATACGCAGTATTTT
cdr3_aa: CASSLTRGRDTQYF

d_call: TRBD1
v_call: TRBV6-5
clone_size: -
j_call: TRBJ1-2
cdr3_length: 12
cdr3_nt: TGTGCCAGCAGGCTCTCGACAGGGGACAACACCTTC
cdr3_aa: CASRLSTGDNTF

d_call: TRBD2
v_call: TRBV25-1
clone_size: -
j_call: TRBJ2-5
cdr3_length: 14
cdr3_nt: TGTGCCAGCAGTGGTGGACTAGTAAAAGAGACCCAGTACTTC
cdr3_aa: CASSGGLVKETQYF

d_call: TRBD2
v_call: TRBV25-1
clone_size: -
j_call: TRBJ2-3
cdr3_length: 12
cdr3_nt: TGTGCCAGCAGTGAGCGGGAGGATACGCAGTATTTT
cdr3_aa: CASSEREDTQYF

d_call: -
v_call: TRBV18
clone_size: few
j_call: TRBJ1-1
cdr3_length: 15
cdr3_nt: TGTGCCAGCTCCGCTACGTGGCCGGGGGACACTGAAGCTTTCTTT
cdr3_aa: CASSATWPGDTEAFF

d_call: TRBD2
v_call: TRBV10-1
clone_size: -
j_call: TRBJ2-5
cdr3_length: 15
cdr3_nt: TGCGCCAGCAGAGCAAGACTAGCGGGAGTTGAGACCCAGTACTTC
cdr3_aa: CASRARLAGVETQYF

d_call: -
v_call: TRBV3-1/TRBV3-2
clone_size: -
j_call: TRBJ1-5
cdr3_length: 15
cdr3_nt: TGTGCCAGCAGCCAAGAGAGCAGGGGCAATCAGCCCCAGCATTTT
cdr3_aa: CASSQESRGNQPQHF

d_call: -
v_call: TRBV5-3
clone_size: -
j_call: TRBJ1-2
cdr3_length: 12
cdr3_nt: TGTGCCAGAAGCCCGGGGAACTATGGCTACACCTTC
cdr3_aa: CARSPGNYGYTF

d_call: TRBD1
v_call: TRBV5-1
clone_size: -
j_call: TRBJ2-7
cdr3_length: 14
cdr3_nt: TGCGCCAGCAGTTTGGGACAGGGCCTCTACGAGCAGTACTTC
cdr3_aa: CASSLGQGLYEQYF

d_call: -
v_call: TRBV27
clone_size: -
j_call: TRBJ1-2
cdr3_length: 15
cdr3_nt: TGTGCCAGCAGTTTACGGGGTGGGGGGTACTATGGCTACACCTTC
cdr3_aa: CASSLRGGGYYGYTF

d_call: -
v_call: TRBV2
clone_size: few
j_call: TRBJ2-1
cdr3_length: 11
cdr3_nt: TGTGCCAGCACTGCGGTCAGTGAGCAGTTCTTC
cdr3_aa: CASTAVSEQFF

d_call: -
v_call: TRBV5-8
clone_size: -
j_call: TRBJ2-5
cdr3_length: 15
cdr3_nt: TGTGCCAGCAGCTTTCGGGGGGCCCTACCGGAGACCCAGTACTTC
cdr3_aa: CASSFRGALPETQYF

d_call: TRBD1
v_call: TRBV19
clone_size: -
j_call: TRBJ2-2
cdr3_length: 15
cdr3_nt: TGTGCCAGTAGTCTAACAGGGGGCCGAACCGGGGAGCTGTTTTTT
cdr3_aa: CASSLTGGRTGELFF

d_call: -
v_call: TRBV7-2
clone_size: once
j_call: TRBJ2-3
cdr3_length: 12
cdr3_nt: TGTGCCAGCAGCGCCCAGCGTGATACGCAGTATTTT
cdr3_aa: CASSAQRDTQYF

d_call: TRBD1
v_call: TRBV11-3
clone_size: -
j_call: TRBJ2-7
cdr3_length: 15
cdr3_nt: TGTGCCAGCAGCTTAATACGGGACAGCCCCTACGAGCAGTACTTC
cdr3_aa: CASSLIRDSPYEQYF

d_call: -
v_call: TRBV11-3
clone_size: -
j_call: TRBJ2-1
cdr3_length: 13
cdr3_nt: TGTGCCAGCACCCATGGGGCGGACAATGAGCAGTTCTTC
cdr3_aa: CASTHGADNEQFF

d_call: TRBD2
v_call: TRBV7-6
clone_size: -
j_call: TRBJ2-1
cdr3_length: 16
cdr3_nt: TGTGCCAGCAGCTTAGTAGTAGCGGGAGGGCAGAGTGAGCAGTTCTTC
cdr3_aa: CASSLVVAGGQSEQFF

d_call: TRBD1
v_call: TRBV10-3
clone_size: -
j_call: TRBJ1-4
cdr3_length: 18
cdr3_nt: TGTGCCATCAGTGTTTTCCTCGGCACAGGGGGCCTAAATGAAAAACTGTTTTTT
cdr3_aa: CAISVFLGTGGLNEKLFF

d_call: -
v_call: TRBV6-5
clone_size: -
j_call: TRBJ1-1
cdr3_length: 15
cdr3_nt: TGTGCCAGCAGGTCTGGGGGGGCGGGGGACACTGAAGCTTTCTTT
cdr3_aa: CASRSGGAGDTEAFF

d_call: -
v_call: TRBV24-1
clone_size: once
j_call: TRBJ2-3
cdr3_length: 12
cdr3_nt: TGTGCCACCAGGCAGACTACAGATACGCAGTATTTT
cdr3_aa: CATRQTTDTQYF